Included here is one T cell receptor beta chain sequence, with context. Data came from immunoSEQ multiplex PCR; TCRdb stores just in-frame clones and leaves some out. Of under 65,000 clones listed, roughly 80% were seen once; the top ten hold roughly 19%. This entry comes from a study of a mutant IDH1 vaccine in newly diagnosed glioma. Looking at the study overall: Sex distribution of treated patients was about 62% male and approximately 38% female; mean age was around 40 years. Patients were pretreated with radiotherapy, temozolomide, or both, mostly both.

CDR3 length: 11 residues. Germline V gene sequence: CDR1 MNHNY, CDR2 SVGAGI (reference sequence). The V end was cut by 11 bases, the J end by 1 base, with 8 bases between. Time point defined: baseline, week 1 (first vaccination visit). Documented treatment: pre-vaccination baseline after standard-of-care therapy. V and J are TRBV6-6 and TRBJ1-1; maybe TRBD1 (6 bases). The clonotype originates from a man aged 18 to 35 with glioma. The material was PBMCs, obtained from a glioma patient treated with radiotherapy, temozolomide or both. Here the CDR3 DNA reads TGTGCCGGGGGGGCGAACACTGAAGCTTTCTTT. Amino acids: CAGGANTEAFF.